This T cell receptor (beta chain) was documented in a study of blood T cell repertoires in COVID-19. Study in general: Sites in the United States, Italy and Spain provided acute and convalescent COVID-19 samples. From T cells, B-cell-depleted T cells, or PBMCs came the material, which was cDNA or gDNA.

Germline-derived CDR1 and CDR2 are GTSNPN and SVGIG (reference sequence). The length of the CDR3 is 14 residues. Trimming shortened V by 1 base and J by 6 bases, and 15 bases separated the two germline ends. This table comes from immunoSEQ multiplex PCR, and its TCRdb copy is limited to in-frame clones, with some not included. The sample consists of a few hundred thousand clones, around nine tenths of them appearing once. V gene TRBV30 combines with J gene TRBJ1-2; a possible D gene is TRBD1 (5 bases). This sequence originates from a man between 60 and 75 years old who had recovered from COVID-19. Material for sequencing was peripheral blood. CDR3 coding DNA: TGTGCCTGGAGTGGCCTCGTGGGGGGGGATGGCTACACCTTC. It specifies CAWSGLVGGDGYTF.